This TCR beta chain was identified in a study of blood T cell repertoires in COVID-19. Study overall: PBMCs, B-cell-depleted T cells, or T cells were the source of the cDNA or gDNA that made up the material.

As processed by the authors: The assay estimated nucleated cells by amplifying reference gene primers. Only in-frame clones appear in the TCRdb table, and some are missing; sequencing was by immunoSEQ multiplex PCR. V and J calls and clone size follow that table, whereas D and trimming were derived from the DNA. The sample lists approximately 63,000 clones; 75% to 90% were seen once. Seattle enrolled patients during active infection and tracked them longitudinally. This CDR3 has 14 amino acids. Trimming removed 4 bases from V and 3 bases from J; junction bases left unmatched: 3. The germline V gene encodes CDR1 SGHNT and CDR2 YYREEE (reference sequence).

Sequencing was carried out using peripheral blood. V gene TRBV5-4 combines with J gene TRBJ1-1, with 10 bases matching TRBD1. This TCR was sampled from an older woman with COVID-19, enrolled during active disease. The CDR3 DNA is TGTGCCAGCAGCGGGGACAGGGGCGACACTGAAGCTTTCTTT. Residues: CASSGDRGDTEAFF.